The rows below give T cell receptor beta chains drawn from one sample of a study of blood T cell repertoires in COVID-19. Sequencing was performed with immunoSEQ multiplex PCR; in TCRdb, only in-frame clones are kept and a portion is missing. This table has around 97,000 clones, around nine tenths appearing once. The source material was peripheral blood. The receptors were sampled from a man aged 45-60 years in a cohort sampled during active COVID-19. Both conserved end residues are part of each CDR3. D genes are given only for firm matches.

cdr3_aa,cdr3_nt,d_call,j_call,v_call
CASSSGGQGGYEQYF,TGTGCCAGCAGCAGTGGTGGACAGGGGGGTTACGAGCAGTACTTC,TRBD1,TRBJ2-7,TRBV25-1
CASGSDGTKETQYF,TGTGCCAGCGGCAGCGACGGAACCAAAGAGACCCAGTACTTC,.,TRBJ2-5,TRBV3-1/TRBV3-2
CASSQSTGYEQYF,TGCGCCAGCAGCCAAAGTACGGGGTACGAGCAGTACTTC,.,TRBJ2-7,TRBV4-3
CASSFVGGGTEAFF,TGTGCCAGCAGTTTTGTTGGGGGCGGCACTGAAGCTTTCTTT,.,TRBJ1-1,TRBV28
CASSLDPTASGGIYNEQFF,TGTGCCAGCAGCTTAGACCCCACGGCTAGCGGGGGGATTTACAATGAGCAGTTCTTC,TRBD2,TRBJ2-1,TRBV7-2
CATNNGQGTDTQYF,TGTGCCACGAATAACGGACAGGGCACAGATACGCAGTATTTT,TRBD1,TRBJ2-3,TRBV6-5
CASSSVKGRDYQETQYF,TGTGCCAGCAGCTCAGTCAAGGGCAGGGACTACCAAGAGACCCAGTACTTC,.,TRBJ2-5,TRBV11-2
CASTKDRGETQYF,TGTGCCAGCACCAAGGACAGGGGTGAGACCCAGTACTTC,TRBD1,TRBJ2-5,TRBV6-5
CASSLGQTMNTEAFF,TGTGCCAGCAGCTTGGGACAGACGATGAACACTGAAGCTTTCTTT,TRBD1,TRBJ1-1,TRBV7-8
CASSDRQGQHF,TGTGCCAGCAGCGACCGTCAGGGCCAGCATTTT,.,TRBJ1-5,TRBV7-2
CSASPGQILREQYF,TGCAGTGCTAGTCCGGGACAGATCCTACGAGAGCAGTACTTC,TRBD1,TRBJ2-7,TRBV20-1